This T cell receptor beta chain derives from a study of memory CD4+ T cells and cytomegalovirus serostatus. Turning to the study itself: This sample comes from healthy Belgian adults, fewer than 10 CMV seropositive, approximately 23 seronegative.

Profiling relied on immunoSEQ multiplex PCR, and the TCRdb table lists in-frame clones only, not all of them. The top ten hold approximately 4% of the sample, which has 80,000 to 100,000 clones, 80% seen once. The sort gate was single viable CD3+CD4+CD8-CD45RO+ cells for memory CD4+ T cells. This clone was seen only once. Its antigen is not known. Study-level points and caveats: Of under 200 reported CMV TCRbeta sequences, 60 to 85 were found in memory CD4+ repertoires. The CMV-associated TCR signature appears largely within the CD4+ memory repertoire.

The CDR3 is made up of 14 amino acids. Germline V gene lookup returns CDR1 MNHNS and CDR2 SASEGT. The ends lost 4 bases at V and 2 bases at J; junction bases unmatched: 5. V and J are TRBV6-1 and TRBJ2-7, with 7 bases aligning to TRBD1. The source material was memory CD4+ T cells from blood. The sequence came from an adult in good health and CMV-seropositive. The CDR3 nucleotides are TGTGCCAGCAGTGGGCACAGGGGAACCTACGAGCAGTACTTC. It specifies CASSGHRGTYEQYF.